This entry lists 20 T cell receptor beta chains sequenced from one sample in a study of T cells in Graves' hyperthyroidism and ophthalmopathy. There were TCR beta CDR3 regions amplified from RNA transcripts. When the TCR CDR3 underwent first-round RT-PCR, the HTBI primer set was used. TCRdb passed the multiplex PCR reads through MiXCR, listing each CDR3 protein once. Of approximately 510,000 distinct CDR3 sequences detected, about 46% appear once; the ten largest clones hold around 44%. Sequenced material: peripheral blood or thyroid tissue (not recorded which). The receptors stem from an adult woman with Graves' disease, either hyperthyroidism or ophthalmopathy (not recorded which).

This clonotype occurred many times. The rearrangement links TRBV29-1 to TRBJ1-2; D uncertain. Trimming pared 0 bases from V and 6 bases from J, leaving 5 bases between. The CDR3 extends over 11 amino acids. Germline V lookup: CDR1 SQVTM, CDR2 ANQGSEA. CDR3 amino acids: CSVEDPDGYTF. The CDR3 nucleotides are TGCAGCGTTGAAGATCCAGATGGCTACACCTTC.

The V call is TRBV20-1, the J call TRBJ1-1, with a weak D call TRBD1 (5 bases). The V gene lost 3 bases and the J gene lost 3 bases, with 11 bases spanning the gap. The germline CDR1 and CDR2 sequences are DFQATT and SNEGSKA (reference sequence). This CDR3 has 13 amino acids. CDR3 sequence: CSARGGTHTEAFF. The CDR3 region has the DNA TGCAGTGCTAGGGGGGGGACCCACACTGAAGCTTTCTTT.

This clonotype was counted once. This may be a read error, as it is one base from a much larger clone. CDR3 sequence: CASSATPGTSGTYEEYF. CDR3 sequence (DNA): TGTGCCAGCAGCGCAACGCCTGGGACTAGCGGGACCTACGAGGAGTACTTC. The chain joins TRBV2 to TRBJ2-7; 13 bases agree with TRBD2. Germline CDR1 reads SNHLY; CDR2 reads FYNNEI. The CDR3 runs 17 residues.

The CDR3: CASSLGQVVAEAFF. The CDR3 DNA reads TGTGCCAGCAGCTTGGGACAGGTGGTAGCTGAAGCTTTCTTT. J is TRBJ1-1 and V is TRBV7-9; 8 nucleotides match TRBD1. This CDR3 comprises 14 residues. The V gene end was trimmed by 3 bases and the J gene end by 6 bases; junction bases not matched to a gene: 6. CDR1 and CDR2 from the germline V gene are SEHNR and FQNEAQ (reference sequence).

This sequence joins TRBV3-1 and TRBJ1-1; 7 nucleotides agree with TRBD1. J lost 1 base, V lost 1 base, and 6 bases had no gene match. There are 16 residues in the CDR3. Germline V gene data show CDR1 as LGHDT and CDR2 as YNNKEL (reference sequence). Here the CDR3 DNA reads TGTGCCAGCAGCCAAGTGTGGGCAGGGGGGAACACTGAAGCTTTCTTT. Translation gives CASSQVWAGGNTEAFF.

The rearrangement joins TRBV24-1 to TRBJ2-7; TRBD2 matches at 10 bases. Trimming at V came to 5 bases and at J to 4 bases, leaving 4 bases not matched to a gene. CDR3 length: 14 residues. Germline V gene data show CDR1 as KGHDR and CDR2 as SFDVKD. CDR3 in amino acids: CATSGGLARYEQYF. CDR3 bases: TGTGCCACCAGTGGGGGACTAGCGAGGTACGAGCAGTACTTC.

Ten or more counts support this clonotype. J is TRBJ2-7 and V is TRBV15; D may be TRBD1 (5 bases). Germline V gene data show CDR1 as LNHNV and CDR2 as YYDKDF (reference sequence). There are 14 residues in the CDR3. V was pared by 8 bases and J by 1 base, with 15 bases between. CDR3 coding DNA: TGTGCCACCGGGCGGCAGGGATCTTCCTACGAGCAGTACTTC. Its translation: CATGRQGSSYEQYF.

This clonotype was seen a single time. The chain carries TRBV5-1 and TRBJ1-1; TRBD1 might be the D (5 bases). This CDR3 is 14 amino acids long. Trimming shortened V by 4 bases and J by 1 base, and 11 bases separated the two germline ends. The germline CDR1 and CDR2 sequences are SGHRS and YFSETQ. This CDR3 reads CASSQRTRNTEAFF. The DNA of the CDR3 is TGCGCCAGCAGCCAAAGGACAAGGAACACTGAAGCTTTCTTT.

This rearrangement joins TRBV7-3 to TRBJ2-2, with D possibly TRBD1 on 5 matching bases. The CDR3 covers 13 residues. Per the germline V gene, CDR1 is SGHTA and CDR2 is FQGTGA. Trimming pared 8 bases from V and 6 bases from J, leaving 13 bases between. CDR3 coding DNA: TGTGCCAGCTTTAAAAGGGGCCCCGGGGAGCTGTTTTTT. Amino acids: CASFKRGPGELFF.

This chain links TRBV20-1 with TRBJ2-5, with 9 nucleotides matching TRBD1. Trimming took 6 bases from V and 9 from J; bases not matched to a gene: 20. This CDR3 has 16 amino acids. CDR1 and CDR2 from the germline V gene are DFQATT and SNEGSKA (reference sequence). The CDR3 bases are TGCAGTGCGCCTACAGGGGGCGTGGGTGGCAATCAGCCCCAGTACTTC. Protein: CSAPTGGVGGNQPQYF.

CDR3: CASSLTTGNTEAFF. In nucleotides, the CDR3 is TGTGCCAGCAGCCTGACCACGGGAAACACTGAAGCTTTCTTT. The gene calls are TRBV7-3 and TRBJ1-1; D not certain. The CDR3 length is 14 residues. The V gene's germline CDR1 is SGHTA and CDR2 FQGTGA. V lost 5 bases, J lost 2 bases, and 12 bases lay in between. Full variable domain (missing parts from reference TRBV7-3 and TRBJ1-1): GAGVSQTPSNKVTEKGKYVELRCDPISGHTALYWYRQSLGQGPEFLIYFQGTGAADDSGLPNDRFFAVRPEGSVSTLKIQRTERGDSAVYLCASSLTTGNTEAFFGQGTRLTVV.

This clonotype was observed a few times. V and J are TRBV28 and TRBJ2-5; D is perhaps TRBD1 or TRBD2 (5 bases each). The CDR3 loop spans 14 amino acids. CDR1 is MDHEN and CDR2 is SYDVKM in the germline V gene. The V end lost 5 bases, the J end lost 1 base, and 11 bases lay between the germline ends. The CDR3 DNA follows: TGTGCCAGCAGTACTCTAGGGACCCAAGAGACCCAGTACTTC. Its translation is CASSTLGTQETQYF.

This clonotype showed up just once. The chain is built from TRBV29-1 and TRBJ2-5, with TRBD1 matching 7 bases. The trim removed 3 bases at V and 5 bases at J, leaving 12 bases unmatched. The CDR3 is made up of 15 amino acids. CDR1 is SQVTM and CDR2 is ANQGSEA in the germline V gene. This CDR3 reads CSVDSGRGRGETQYF. DNA of the CDR3: TGCAGCGTTGACTCCGGAAGGGGGCGAGGGGAGACCCAGTACTTC.

V and J are TRBV7-9 and TRBJ2-7, with 7 bases that match TRBD1. V dropped 3 bases and J dropped 6; count of bases not matched to a gene: 5. CDR1 is SEHNR and CDR2 is FQNEAQ in the germline V gene (reference sequence). This CDR3 region has 13 residues. In DNA, the CDR3 is TGTGCCAGCAGCTTTACCCCAGGGGGCGAGCAGTACTTC. As protein: CASSFTPGGEQYF. Variable domain in full (rest from reference TRBV7-9 and TRBJ2-7): DTGVSQNPRHKITKRGQNVTFRCDPISEHNRLYWYRQTLGQGPEFLTYFQNEAQLEKSRLLSDRFSAERPKGSFSTLEIQRTEQGDSAMYLCASSFTPGGEQYFGPGTRLTVT.

This chain joins TRBV10-3 and TRBJ1-3; D gene uncertain. V was cut by 6 bases and J by 4 bases, with 10 bases left in between. This CDR3 has 13 amino acids. Germline V CDR1 and CDR2: ENHRY, SYGVKD. DNA for the CDR3: TGTGCCATCAGAGAGCAATCAGGAAACACCATATATTTT. The encoded protein is CAIREQSGNTIYF.

In its sample, this clonotype was seen many times. V and J are TRBV7-6 and TRBJ1-1, with D hard to call. The CDR3 spans 14 residues. Trimming cost V 4 bases and J 1 base, with 10 bases left between them. CDR1 SGHVS and CDR2 FNYEAQ come from the germline V gene. CDR3 loop: CASSSGPENTEAFF. CDR3 in DNA: TGTGCCAGCAGCTCTGGACCGGAGAACACTGAAGCTTTCTTT.

The CDR3 here is CASSLTGGNNQPQHF. The CDR3 DNA reads as TGCGCCAGCAGCTTGACCGGGGGGAACAATCAGCCCCAGCATTTT. This chain joins TRBV5-1 and TRBJ1-5; D may be TRBD1 (5 bases). V was pared by 1 base and J by 3 bases, with 11 bases between. This CDR3 has 15 residues. The germline V gene has CDR1 SGHRS and CDR2 YFSETQ.

The chain is built from TRBV29-1 and TRBJ2-5; tentative D call: TRBD1 (8 bases). Between the trimmed V and J ends, which lost 1 base and 3 bases, there was a span of 15 bases. The CDR3 loop spans 15 amino acids. Germline CDR1 and CDR2: SQVTM and ANQGSEA. The CDR3 loop is CSVEVDRGGKETQYF. Here the CDR3 DNA reads TGCAGCGTTGAAGTTGACAGGGGAGGGAAAGAGACCCAGTACTTC.

In DNA form, the CDR3 reads TGTGCCAGCAGCCGGGACAGGGCCGCGCACACTGAAGCTTTCTTT. It codes for CASSRDRAAHTEAFF. The chain carries TRBV2 and TRBJ1-1; 9 positions agree with TRBD1. J gave up 3 bases and V 6 bases, and 8 bases lay outside the gene matches. The CDR3 loop spans 15 amino acids. CDR1 SNHLY and CDR2 FYNNEI come from the germline V gene.

This clonotype was picked up a small number of times. The chain recombines TRBV5-1 with TRBJ2-7, with D unclear. Germline CDR1 reads SGHRS; CDR2 reads YFSETQ. CDR3 length equals 13 residues. Trimming pared 0 bases from V and 3 bases from J, leaving 7 bases between. CDR3 bases: TGCGCCAGCAGCTTGGGCGCGTTCTACGAGCAGTACTTC. It codes for CASSLGAFYEQYF.